One T cell receptor beta chain is described in this entry. Only in-frame clones appear in the TCRdb table, and some are missing; sequencing was by immunoSEQ multiplex PCR. The sample carries more than 250,000 clones, around 88% recorded once. The data belong to a study of blood T cell repertoires in COVID-19. Study background: Some COVID-19 samples were acute and others convalescent; all came from the United States, Italy and Spain.

This CDR3 contains 16 residues. Germline V gene data show CDR1 as SGHRS and CDR2 as YFSETQ. Trimming removed 0 bases from V and 5 bases from J; junction bases left unmatched: 6. This TCR was recovered from a woman aged 40-49 years who had recovered from COVID-19. The V gene is TRBV5-1, the J gene TRBJ2-5; TRBD2 aligns across 11 bases. Sequenced sample: PBMCs or T cells enriched from blood (not recorded which). DNA for the CDR3: TGCGCCAGCAGCTTGGGACTAGCGGGATCTGGGGAGACCCAGTACTTC. Its translation is CASSLGLAGSGETQYF.